This TCR beta chain was sequenced in a study of blood T cell repertoires in COVID-19. About the study: Some COVID-19 samples were acute and others convalescent; all came from the United States, Italy and Spain. Nucleic acid was either cDNA or gDNA, and it came from T cells, B-cell-depleted T cells, or PBMCs.

As handled by the study authors: Researchers report that nucleated cell counts were estimated from reference gene primer amplification. The data were produced by immunoSEQ multiplex PCR, yet TCRdb's version contains in-frame clones alone and is incomplete. The DNA was the basis for D and trimming; V, J and clone size are from that table. The sample records under 350,000 clones, approximately 90% being singletons. Per germline, CDR1 MGHDK and CDR2 SYGVNS. Trimming removed 6 bases from V and 3 bases from J, with 17 bases in between. The CDR3 length is 15 residues. The rearrangement uses TRBV25-1 and TRBJ1-2, with a weak D call TRBD1 (6 bases). The sequenced sample consisted of peripheral blood. The receptor was derived from a man aged 35-49 years with acute or convalescent COVID-19. The CDR3 region is CASRGFRGNDYGYTF. As DNA, the CDR3 is TGTGCCAGCAGGGGCTTTAGGGGGAATGACTATGGCTACACCTTC.